This T cell receptor (beta chain) came from a study of cytomegalovirus exposure and HLA in healthy donors (dated by TCRdb to about 2017). For context, the study as a whole: In an earlier analysis of some 550 of the donors, less than 350 Gb of sequence data and 117 million unique TCR beta sequences from about 179 million T cells were reported. About 300 gigabases of sequencing data and roughly 90 million unique TCR sequences were included in an early release covering about 620 HLA-typed donors. The genetic ancestry cluster associated with self-reported Caucasian donors included 81% of the roughly 410 genotyped donors. The study aimed to test whether signatures of past pathogen exposure could be identified by cataloging public T cell receptors. The T cell repertoires of 666 subjects were profiled by immunosequencing and related to cytomegalovirus serostatus. Along with the approximately 670-subject first cohort, a separate validation cohort of over a hundred different subjects was used. To predict cytomegalovirus infection status, the study combined high-throughput TCR immunosequencing, statistical association of individual TCRs with disease status, and machine learning. A later analysis re-analyzed previously published TCR beta repertoires from 600 to 850 donors and added high-resolution HLA genotyping to study TCR occurrence patterns. Rather than using new phenotypic data, the later analysis identified candidate immune exposures from TCR beta sequences and from how often those sequences occurred across donors. To decide whether each TCR beta V gene segment behaved as functional or pseudogenic, an earlier analysis of fewer than 750 of the donors relied on high-throughput TCR beta sequencing. Alongside the repertoire data, information on donor age, sex, ethnicity and CMV serostatus was compiled. Genome-wide SNP genotypes for about 55% of the roughly 670 donors were used in a later genetic analysis, which treated that subset as a discovery cohort. All discovery cohort repertoires had been generated using a single sequencing platform. Both class I and class II loci were covered by HLA typing, at four-digit resolution. Typing coverage varied by locus: roughly 629-640 donors for A, B, C, DRB1 and DQB1; approximately 560 for DQA1; more than 600 for DPA1; approximately 470 for DPB1. Because of strong linkage in the cohort, four or five DR-DQ haplotypes were treated as single units for association and clustering. On average, roughly 250,000 unique TCR beta nucleotide sequences were sequenced per donor among about 400 genotyped donors of the cohort, with roughly 18% of those sequences being non-productive. On the study overall, not on this receptor specifically: A further reported finding was that TCR beta sequences accurately predicted the HLA-A and HLA-B alleles for most subjects in the first cohort. According to a later analysis, most CMV-associated TCR beta chains appeared to be HLA-restricted, and the HLA associations seemed to be driven largely by CMV exposure. Only TCR beta chains were sequenced in this cohort, and the absence of alpha or paired-chain data limited detectable features. Broadly in line with IMGT annotations, most TCR beta V segments showed up in productive rearrangements about 87% or about 30% of the time in an earlier analysis of under 700 of the donors. The only immune exposure information available for the cohort was CMV serostatus. Linkage disequilibrium might explain the correlated functional status among segregating V segments, but an unknown experimental factor could not be ruled out. The classifier was reported to diagnose cytomegalovirus status with high specificity and sensitivity in both the original and validation cohorts. Because counts were too low, more than 15 rarely observed V segments, including chromosome 9 orphons, were excluded from the earlier analysis of 587 of the donors. The study gave a list of about 160 TCR beta chains associated with cytomegalovirus. Sequencing depth was assumed to be roughly uniform across donors in the presence/absence analyses, though that assumption may not hold. In a later analysis, HLA-associated TCR beta chains showed more clonal expansion and lower generation probabilities than non-associated chains that were equally common. Because HLA typing was unavailable for some donors at each locus, only the typed subset was used in association tests. According to a later genetic analysis, donors in an Asian-associated ancestry cluster had fewer N-insertions in productive TCRs than the approximately 710-donor mean. In a later analysis, around 17,000 TCR beta sequences were associated with specific HLA alleles at a false discovery rate of 0.05. Assigning TCR associations to individual alleles was difficult when HLA alleles, especially DR and DQ, strongly co-occurred. Several of the top co-occurrence clusters appeared to be linked to parvovirus B19, influenza, CMV and Epstein-Barr virus, according to a later analysis. In vitro tests confirmed that a few of the cytomegalovirus-associated TCR beta chains recognize cytomegalovirus antigens. In a later analysis, TCR association rates were found to vary across HLA loci, with the most associated TCRs seen for DRB1 alleles and the fewest for HLA-C alleles. A group of highly shared sequence variants was considered likely to be a technical artifact of the sequencing pipeline. Most TCR sequences were observed very rarely across donors, whereas some public TCRs were present in many individuals. V-gene and J-gene trimming of TCR beta chains was associated with a missense DCLRE1C variant in a later genetic analysis, and the association was replicated in an independent cohort. The authors suggested that the approach could potentially be generalized to other disease states and immunological phenotypes.

In the case of this clone: Its specific antigen is unknown. No base-level quality is on record; no much larger clone is a single base apart.

In total, 500 to 700 healthy bone marrow donors made up the cohort. At the time of sampling, every cohort member was nominally healthy, though immune exposures that went unrecorded were likely present. CMV serostatus was positive for about 270 and negative for about 50% of the roughly 670 cohort members, and was not recorded for this donor. A peripheral blood sample was provided by each donor, and peripheral blood mononuclear cells were used for TCR beta sequencing. Genomic DNA was extracted from the blood cell samples with the Qiagen DNeasy Blood Extraction Kit. The receptor library was made with the immunoSEQ multiplex PCR assay. The multiplex PCR relied on a mix of 60 forward primers for TCR Vbeta segments and 13 reverse primers for TCR Jbeta segments. The CDR3 region of rearranged TCR beta genes was amplified from genomic DNA by a multiplex PCR assay. The Illumina HiSeq System was used to sequence the amplified TCR beta libraries as 87-base-pair reads. Under the source paper's analysis protocol: A later analysis tallied 75 million to 95 million unique TCR beta chains across the 600 to 700 repertoires, and around 9.9 million of those chains were shared by two or more donors. Raw reads were error-corrected and collapsed into unique sequences with a nearest-neighbor algorithm that merged closely related sequences to remove PCR and sequencing errors. V, D and J gene segments were assigned by aligning CDR3 sequences to IMGT reference sequences. For a sequence to be retained, a match of at least six nucleotides to both a V gene segment and a J gene segment was required. A rearrangement counted as productive if the CDR3 had no stop codons and remained in frame with V and J, and every other rearrangement counted as non-productive. CDR3 was defined by IMGT convention, running from the second conserved V-encoded cysteine to the conserved J-encoded phenylalanine. The earlier analysis of some 550 of the donors excluded any sequence lacking an unambiguous match to a single V gene segment. An earlier analysis of a few hundred of the donors classified V segments as functional when productive rearrangements were above 56.7% and as segregating when the standard deviation between donors was above 5%. To diagnose cytomegalovirus status from the catalog of TCR beta chain sequences, a statistical classification framework was built. In a later analysis, TCR nucleotide sequences were compared against IMGT/GENE-DB human TR gene sequences so that V and J genes could be assigned. In a later analysis, CDR3 sequences and most-parsimonious VDJ recombination scenarios were assigned using the TCRdist pipeline. In a later analysis, each TCR beta chain was defined by its CDR3 amino acid sequence together with its V-gene family, and reads without a unique V-gene family were excluded. A later analysis removed nearly 600 highly shared, low-generation-probability nucleotide sequences to deal with suspected cross-contamination and a sequencing artifact. In a later analysis, a clonal expansion index was calculated for each public chain from normalized within-repertoire ranks of inferred template counts. Generation probabilities in a later analysis came from a VDJ recombination model fitted to out-of-frame rearrangements, and those results were checked against IGoR. In a later analysis, TCR-TCR, TCR-HLA and TCR-CMV co-occurrence was scored with hypergeometric tests, and a repertoire-size bias correction was applied to TCR pairs. To estimate false discovery rates, a later analysis permuted the HLA or CMV assignments 20 times. In a later analysis, co-occurring TCRs were grouped using DBSCAN, with TCRdist sequence similarity added in when clustering inside HLA-allele-positive subsets. For co-occurrence clustering, repertoires with fewer than 30,000 or more than 120,000 public chains were excluded, along with four to six repertoires with anomalous nucleotide sharing. TCRdb took this table from immuneACCESS and kept in-frame rearrangements with V and J called. Such tables lack part of the clones; where checked against another copy, unresolved V genes explain under half of the gap, and the rest is unexplained. For V, J and clone size, that table is used; D and trimming come from the DNA. The sample table records 90,000 to 150,000 clones; 77% of these occur just once. Together, the top ten hold roughly 4% of the sample.

The specimen sequenced was PBMCs. This receptor was identified in a human donor in good health.

The DNA reads TGTGCCAGCAGCGAGACTAGCGGGAGACTTAATGAGCAGTTCTTC. Protein translation: CASSETSGRLNEQFF. The rearranged segments are TRBV9 and TRBJ2-1; 12 of the junction bases match TRBD2. Germline trimming amounts to 3 bases on V and 7 bases on J, with 5 as the count of junction bases outside the gene matches. The CDR3 measures 15 amino acids from cysteine to phenylalanine. The DNA shown is the 45-base CDR3, in frame from base 1. Based on the germline V gene, the CDR1 and CDR2 sequences are SGDLS and YYNGEE.